This T cell receptor beta chain was sequenced during a study of beta chain features in type 1 diabetes. Background on the study: The study examined 107,917,701 sorted cells across all samples.

Sequencing targeted expressed TCRB transcripts, as all isolated RNA had been reverse transcribed. Produced via immunoSEQ multiplex PCR; TCRdb's table is partial and in-frame only. This sample yields around 160,000 clones, of which about 44% are seen a single time; around 0.42% belongs to the top ten. V was shortened by 0 bases and J by 2 bases, with 8 bases between the two germline ends. The CDR3 loop spans 14 amino acids. The specimen sequenced was Tregs from blood. The TCR originated in a man aged 18 to 29 in good health. This chain uses TRBV23-1 with TRBJ2-7; tentatively, D is TRBD1 (5 bases). TRBV23-1 counts as an open reading frame of uncertain function. CDR3 residues: CASSQSRQTYEQYF. CDR3 nucleotide sequence: TGCGCCAGCAGTCAATCGCGACAGACCTACGAGCAGTACTTC.